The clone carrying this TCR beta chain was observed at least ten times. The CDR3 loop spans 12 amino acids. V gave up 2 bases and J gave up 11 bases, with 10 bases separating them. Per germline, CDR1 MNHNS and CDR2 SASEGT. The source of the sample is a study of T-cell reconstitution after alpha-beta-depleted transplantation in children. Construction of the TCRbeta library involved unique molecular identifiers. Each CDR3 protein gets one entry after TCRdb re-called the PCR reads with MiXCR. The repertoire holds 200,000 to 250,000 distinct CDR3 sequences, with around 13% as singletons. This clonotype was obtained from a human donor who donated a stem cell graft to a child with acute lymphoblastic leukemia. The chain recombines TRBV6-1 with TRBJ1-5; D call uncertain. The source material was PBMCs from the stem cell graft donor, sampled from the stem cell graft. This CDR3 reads CASSEPRVAQHF. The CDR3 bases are TGTGCCAGCAGTGAACCCCGAGTGGCCCAGCATTTT.